This entry describes one T cell receptor beta chain. There is no known antigen for this receptor. Base-call qualities are not available, and no considerably larger clone is one nucleotide away. Its CDR3 holds 15 amino acids, cysteine through phenylalanine. The read is trimmed to its CDR3 DNA, 45 bases read in frame from base 1. Looking up the germline V gene yields CDR1 MGHRA and CDR2 YSYEKL. The germline V and J ends show losses of 1 base and 3 bases respectively, and no gene match explains 3 bases of the junction. This sample was taken from a study of T cells in Graves' hyperthyroidism and ophthalmopathy (dated by TCRdb to about 2019). In the study overall: Peripheral blood samples were taken at the time of initial diagnosis, prior to any treatment. TCR V-J signatures able to tell the groups apart were searched for in a discovery cohort of approximately 95 patients, of whom fewer than 45 had Graves' ophthalmopathy and 57 had stable Graves' hyperthyroidism. Prospective prediction of ophthalmopathy was tested in an independent validation cohort consisting of fewer than 20 hyperthyroidism patients and 17 patients who later progressed to ophthalmopathy. The approximately 95 discovery patients were divided at random into training and test sets in a 7:3 ratio. In about six Graves' hyperthyroidism patients, the study also compared T-cell repertoires from thyroid tissue with T-cell repertoires from blood. Following sampling, methimazole starting at 30 mg daily was given to hyperthyroidism patients, and high-dose intravenous methylprednisolone was given to ophthalmopathy patients. TCR Vbeta CDR3 sequencing of 140 or so peripheral blood samples (more than 40 ophthalmopathy, under 80 hyperthyroidism and some 17 progressor patients) is reported in the paper. What the research found in general, with its limitations: A model built on a 13 V-J signature distinguished ophthalmopathy from stable hyperthyroidism, reaching roughly 88% sensitivity and 81.08% specificity in cross-validation and 80%/75% in testing. Blood samples also contained most of the expanded thyroid clonotypes (frequency above 0.001), which suggests that blood repertoires may reflect thyroid immune responses. In validation, progression to ophthalmopathy was predicted by the model with 70% to 71% sensitivity and nearly 75% specificity, a median of approximately 6.5 months before onset. Sample size was not statistically predetermined, and blinding of investigators to group allocation was not performed.

Hyperthyroidism patients were newly diagnosed, with disease duration under 2 months, and aged 18 to 65 years. Any patient with an uncontrolled infection, another autoimmune disease, pregnancy or lactation was excluded. Diagnoses relied on clinical symptoms, serum thyroxine and TRAb, thyroid ultrasound and orbital computed tomography. Blood from progressor patients was drawn when they were first diagnosed with hyperthyroidism, before any ophthalmopathy symptoms appeared. Ficoll-Paque density gradient centrifugation was used to isolate PBMCs from approximately 11 ml of fresh peripheral blood. Progressor patients were first diagnosed with Graves' hyperthyroidism and then developed ophthalmopathy during follow-up. Total RNA was extracted with Trizol reagent, and quality was checked on an Agilent 2100 Bioanalyzer. TCR beta CDR3 regions were amplified from RNA transcripts. For the first round of RT-PCR on the TCR CDR3, the HTBI primer set was used together with the Qiagen OneStep RT-PCR kit. Libraries were constructed in a second round of multiplex PCR, after which size selection and purification were carried out. Paired-end sequencing of the libraries was performed with 100 bp reads on an Illumina HiSeq2000. In the paper's pipeline: SOAPnuke was used to process the raw data, throwing out any read that contained adapters or uncalled bases, had a mean Phred below 15, or lacked an exact constant-primer or identifier match. COPE v1.2.5 was used to merge high-quality paired reads, and clonotypes were defined as unique nucleotide sequences. MiTCR v1.1 was used to align clonotypes to the IMGT TRBV, TRBD and TRBJ reference segments. The analysis included only V-J combinations with a frequency above 0.0001, which together covered 99% to 99.2% of the repertoires. A TCS score was defined as the ratio between F50 (clonal expansion) and ExV (chaos), using BLOSUM62-based TCRdist between CDR3 peptides within each V-J. Welch's t-statistics and random forest reduced fewer than 550 V-J features to roughly 13, which were used in a naive Bayes classifier (R e1071). Clones were called with MiXCR by TCRdb after fastp trimmed the public reads at Q25, and only in-frame beta chains were retained. Merged by CDR3 protein, the rows form single entries marked with the most common genes and DNA. TCRdb's processing, not the authors', yielded these V and J calls. For this sample there are 300,000 to 450,000 distinct CDR3 sequences; 15% to 18% appear just once. Jointly, the top ten make up around a quarter of the sample.

This TCR came from a woman between 18 and 30 years old with Graves' hyperthyroidism that later progressed to Graves' ophthalmopathy. Here the chain combines TRBV4-1 and TRBJ2-1, and 7 junction bases match TRBD2. The sample was blood. The CDR3 region has the sequence CASSQGEGIYNEQFF. The nucleotide sequence reads as follows: TGCGCCAGCAGCCAAGGGGAGGGGATCTACAATGAGCAGTTCTTC.